The 18 T cell receptor beta chains below come from one sample, sequenced in a study of blood T cell repertoires in COVID-19. TCRdb keeps only in-frame clones here, not all; method: immunoSEQ multiplex PCR. The table has roughly 70,000 clones, more than 90% seen once; the top ten hold about an eighth. The specimen sequenced was peripheral blood. Every receptor here comes from a human donor with active COVID-19. The donor label of this sample is uncertain.

The CDR3 nucleotides read TGTGCCAGCTCACCTCGGGACAGTCAATTGGTGGCGCAGTACTTC. This codes for CASSPRDSQLVAQYF. This chain connects TRBV18 to TRBJ2-7; 7 bases fit TRBD1. CDR1 is KGHSH, CDR2 LQKENI, per germline. The CDR3 totals 15 residues. J gave up 9 bases and V 3 bases, and 14 bases lay outside the gene matches.

The DNA of the CDR3 is TGTGCCAGCAGCGCCCAAAGGACCGGGACTAGAGTCTACGAGCAGTACTTC. This translates into CASSAQRTGTRVYEQYF. The J gene is TRBJ2-7, the V gene TRBV11-2, with 8 bases aligning to TRBD2. This CDR3 has 17 amino acids. Germline V CDR1 and CDR2: SGHAT, FQNNGV. Losses at the gene ends were 5 bases for V and 3 bases for J; bases not matched to a gene: 15.

V gene TRBV11-3 combines with J gene TRBJ2-2; tentatively, D is TRBD2 (5 bases). The germline V gene encodes CDR1 SGHNT and CDR2 YENEEA. CDR3 size: 15 residues. Between the trimmed V and J ends, which lost 3 bases and 5 bases, there was a span of 13 bases. CDR3 in DNA: TGTGCCAGCAGCTTGGATGCGGGCCGGACCGGGGAGCTGTTTTTT. It encodes CASSLDAGRTGELFF. Full variable domain (rest looked up from reference TRBV11-3 and TRBJ2-2): EAGVVQSPRYKIIEKKQPVAFWCNPISGHNTLYWYLQNLGQGPELLIRYENEEAVDDSQLPKDRFSAERLKGVDSTLKIQPAELGDSAVYLCASSLDAGRTGELFFGEGSRLTVL.

The chain is built from TRBV28 and TRBJ1-5, with TRBD1 identical over 9 bases. Trimming at V came to 5 bases and at J to 0 bases, leaving 11 bases not matched to a gene. This CDR3 contains 18 residues. Germline V gene data show CDR1 as MDHEN and CDR2 as SYDVKM. The CDR3 loop reads CASSPRTTGGNSNQPQHF. In nucleotides, the CDR3 is TGTGCCAGCAGTCCCCGGACCACAGGGGGCAATAGCAATCAGCCCCAGCATTTT. Full variable domain (missing parts from reference TRBV28 and TRBJ1-5): DVKVTQSSRYLVKRTGEKVFLECVQDMDHENMFWYRQDPGLGLRLIYFSYDVKMKEKGDIPEGYSVSREKKERFSLILESASTNQTSMYLCASSPRTTGGNSNQPQHFGDGTRLSIL.

The chain uses TRBV5-6 and TRBJ2-1, with 9 bases identical to TRBD1. Germline V gene lookup returns CDR1 SGHDT and CDR2 YYEEEE. J was trimmed by 9 bases and V by 0 bases; bases with no gene match: 4. The CDR3 covers 14 residues. The CDR3 bases are TGTGCCAGCAGCTTGGCCGACAGGGGGGGTGAGCAGTTCTTC. Translating it yields CASSLADRGGEQFF.

The chain uses TRBV9 and TRBJ2-3; 14 bases are a match to TRBD2. The V segment lost 2 bases and the J segment 10 bases; nucleotides outside the gene matches: 9. The CDR3 length is 16 residues. Germline-derived CDR1 and CDR2 are SGDLS and YYNGEE. CDR3 nucleotide sequence: TGTGCCAGCAGCGTTTCAGGACTAGCGGGAGGTTCAGCGCAGTATTTT. Amino acid sequence: CASSVSGLAGGSAQYF.

The V gene is TRBV5-1, the J gene TRBJ2-2, with D maybe TRBD2 (6 bases). CDR1 is SGHRS and CDR2 is YFSETQ in the germline V gene. The CDR3 is 14 amino acids. Trimming took 1 base from V and 7 from J, leaving 11 bases between them. The CDR3 DNA follows: TGCGCCAGCAGCTTGCAGCGGGTTGGCGGGGAGCTGTTTTTT. Its protein is CASSLQRVGGELFF. The full variable domain, in which reference TRBV5-1 and TRBJ2-2 provide the parts outside the CDR3, is KAGVTQTPRYLIKTRGQQVTLSCSPISGHRSVSWYQQTPGQGLQFLFEYFSETQRNKGNFPGRFSGRQFSNSRSEMNVSTLELGDSALYLCASSLQRVGGELFFGEGSRLTVL.

The CDR3 DNA is TGTGCCAGCAGTTACTCTATGGCTAGTCGGGTTAAGCAGTACTTC. Translation gives CASSYSMASRVKQYF. V gene TRBV6-5 combines with J gene TRBJ2-7; D is unclear. V lost 0 bases to trimming and J lost 8 bases, with 17 bases between them. The CDR3 is 15 residues long. Germline CDR1 and CDR2: MNHEY and SVGAGI.

The chain joins TRBV6-6 to TRBJ1-3; 9 positions agree with TRBD1. The V and J ends lost 4 bases and 0 bases, in that order; junction bases with no gene match: 4. The CDR3 loop spans 16 amino acids. CDR1 MNHNY and CDR2 SVGAGI come from the germline V gene (reference sequence). CDR3 coding DNA: TGTGCCAGCAGTTTTGGGACAGGGACCTCTGGAAACACCATATATTTT. It yields the protein CASSFGTGTSGNTIYF.

This chain uses TRBV7-9 with TRBJ2-7; no definite D call. The germline gives CDR1 SEHNR, CDR2 FQNEAQ (reference sequence). This CDR3 spans 11 amino acids. V lost 3 bases and J 7 bases, leaving 7 bases between the germline ends. CDR3 loop: CASSFGWEQYF. CDR3 DNA: TGTGCCAGCAGCTTCGGGTGGGAGCAGTACTTC.

CDR3 in DNA: TGTGCCAGCAGCCCCAGGGCGGGAGCTCCTGGGGCCAACGTCCTGACTTTC. Translation gives CASSPRAGAPGANVLTF. The V and J genes are TRBV14 and TRBJ2-6, with 7 bases that match TRBD2. The V segment lost 4 bases and the J segment 2 bases; nucleotides outside the gene matches: 8. CDR1 and CDR2 (germline): SGHDN, FVKESK. The CDR3 contains 17 residues.

The chain joins TRBV6-1 to TRBJ1-1; 9 bases are a match to TRBD1. V was pared by 2 bases and J by 5 bases, with 6 bases of the junction left unmatched. Germline V lookup: CDR1 MNHNS, CDR2 SASEGT. There are 15 residues in the CDR3. CDR3 sequence reads: CASSELGQGGTEAFF. CDR3 DNA: TGTGCCAGCAGTGAATTGGGACAGGGAGGAACTGAAGCTTTCTTT.

The rearrangement joins TRBV7-2 to TRBJ1-1, with D unclear. Per germline, CDR1 SGHTA and CDR2 FQGNSA. The length of the CDR3 is 13 residues. V lost 1 base and J lost 1, with 4 bases in between. This CDR3 is CASSLVQNTEAFF. In DNA form, the CDR3 reads TGTGCCAGCAGCTTAGTCCAGAACACTGAAGCTTTCTTT.

The chain is built from TRBV6-4 and TRBJ2-6; TRBD1 aligns across 9 bases. Germline values: CDR1 MRHNA, CDR2 SNTAGT. The CDR3 sequence is 17 residues long. Trimming took 5 bases from V and 2 from J; bases not matched to a gene: 7. The CDR3 spells CASSTGTGTPGANVLTF. The DNA of the CDR3 is TGTGCCAGCAGTACCGGGACAGGGACACCTGGGGCCAACGTCCTGACTTTC.

The chain combines TRBV7-2 with TRBJ2-1; possibly TRBD1 for D (5 bases). V was clipped by 6 bases and J by 2 bases, with 14 bases between them. This CDR3 has 15 residues. Germline CDR1 is SGHTA and CDR2 is FQGNSA. The CDR3 sequence is CASSATALTYNEQFF. The DNA of the CDR3 is TGTGCCAGCAGTGCGACAGCCCTAACCTACAATGAGCAGTTCTTC.

J is TRBJ2-7 and V is TRBV27; possibly TRBD2 for D (6 bases). The germline gives CDR1 MNHEY, CDR2 SMNVEV (reference sequence). This CDR3 is built from 11 residues. V gave up 11 bases and J gave up 4 bases, with 12 bases separating them. The CDR3 spells CASFGGYEQYF. The CDR3 bases are TGTGCCTCCTTCGGGGGTTACGAGCAGTACTTC.

This rearrangement joins TRBV19 to TRBJ1-5, with D hard to call. This CDR3 has 15 amino acids. CDR1 and CDR2 (germline): LNHDA, SQIVND (reference sequence). V was clipped by 0 bases and J by 1 base, with 7 bases between them. CDR3 bases: TGTGCCAGTAGTATAGAAGGGAGAAGCAATCAGCCCCAGCATTTT. This codes for CASSIEGRSNQPQHF.

The chain is built from TRBV2 and TRBJ2-7; 9 nucleotides match TRBD2. V was clipped by 9 bases and J by 5 bases; unmatched bases: 11. The germline V gene has CDR1 SNHLY and CDR2 FYNNEI. CDR3 size: 14 residues. The CDR3 DNA reads as TGTGCCAGAAACGCCGGAGCGGGAGGCGACGAGCAGTACTTC. Translation: CARNAGAGGDEQYF.